These 23 T cell receptor beta chains came from one sample sequenced in a study of blood T cell repertoires in COVID-19. Clones were read by immunoSEQ multiplex PCR, and TCRdb kept only the in-frame ones, dropping some. The data show 200,000 or so clones, nearly 90% seen once. Sequencing was done on a sample of peripheral blood. The receptor source for this set is a woman aged 40 to 49 who had recovered from COVID-19.

Concerning this clone: One end of the junction varies from germline; a read error may be responsible. The chain links TRBV6-2 or TRBV6-3 to TRBJ2-3; 8 bases agree with TRBD2. Germline CDR1 and CDR2: MNHEY and SVGEGT. CDR3 length: 17 residues. The CDR3, as DNA: TGTGCCAGCACTTACGCCACCAGCGGGAGTCATCCAGATACGCAGTATTTT. Translated, it gives CASTYATSGSHPDTQYF.

The chain recombines TRBV11-2 with TRBJ1-5; the D is unclear. The V end lost 4 bases, the J end lost 7 bases, and 8 bases lay between the germline ends. The CDR3 length is 12 residues. Germline V gives CDR1 SGHAT, CDR2 FQNNGV. CDR3 coding DNA: TGTGCCAGCAGCTACAAACAGCAGCCCCAGCATTTT. It is translated as CASSYKQQPQHF.

The rearrangement links TRBV7-8 to TRBJ2-3, with 12 nucleotides matching TRBD2. This CDR3 is built from 19 residues. Germline CDR1 reads SGHVS; CDR2 reads FQNEAQ. V lost 5 bases and J lost 1; bases outside the gene matches: 13. The DNA for the CDR3 is TGTGCCAGCAGCCCCGGACTAGCGGGGAGTCTGTGGGGCACAGATACGCAGTATTTT. Residues: CASSPGLAGSLWGTDTQYF.

V usage is TRBV7-9 and J usage is TRBJ1-1; D is possibly TRBD1 (5 bases). Deletions cut 5 bases from V and 2 bases from J, with 12 bases between. Germline CDR1 and CDR2: SEHNR and FQNEAQ (reference sequence). The CDR3 extends over 14 amino acids. The DNA for the CDR3 is TGTGCCAGCAGCGGACCACAGGTAAACACTGAAGCTTTCTTT. Its translation is CASSGPQVNTEAFF.

This chain connects TRBV3-1 (or the pseudogene TRBV3-2) to TRBJ2-7; D is possibly TRBD2 (5 bases). CDR1 and CDR2 from the germline V gene are LGHDT and YNNKEL (reference sequence). This CDR3 comprises 13 residues. V lost 4 bases and J lost 5, with 12 bases in between. This chain's CDR3 is CASSLEPGNEQYF. In DNA, the CDR3 is TGTGCCAGCAGCCTCGAACCCGGGAACGAGCAGTACTTC.

The J gene is TRBJ1-6, the V gene TRBV3-1 (or the pseudogene TRBV3-2); 7 positions agree with TRBD1. CDR3 length: 16 residues. J lost 8 bases, V lost 0 bases, and 7 bases had no gene match. Germline values: CDR1 LGHDT, CDR2 YNNKEL (reference sequence). The CDR3 nucleotides read TGTGCCAGCAGCCAAGAATGGGACAGCCCCCATTCACCCCTCCACTTT. This encodes CASSQEWDSPHSPLHF.

CDR3 DNA sequence: TGCGCCAGCAGCTTGTTAGCAACTAATGAAAAACTGTTTTTT. Its protein is CASSLLATNEKLFF. V is TRBV5-1 and J is TRBJ1-4; D call uncertain. Germline lookup yields CDR1 SGHRS and CDR2 YFSETQ. V lost 1 base, J lost 0 bases, and 4 bases lay in between. The CDR3 has 14 amino acids.

This chain links TRBV15 with TRBJ1-4, with 9 bases aligning to TRBD1. The CDR3 length is 16 residues. With V trimmed by 0 bases and J by 6 bases, 5 bases remained unmatched. CDR1 is LNHNV and CDR2 is YYDKDF in the germline V gene (reference sequence). Written as DNA, the CDR3 is TGTGCCACCAGCAGAGAAATGGGACAGGGATATGAAAAACTGTTTTTT. This sequence encodes CATSREMGQGYEKLFF.

The chain carries TRBV15 and TRBJ1-1; D unresolved. CDR3 length: 13 amino acids. Germline-derived CDR1 and CDR2 are LNHNV and YYDKDF (reference sequence). V lost 9 bases and J 0 bases, leaving 11 bases between the germline ends. In DNA, the CDR3 is TGTGCCACAAATGACGGAGTGAACACTGAAGCTTTCTTT. Translating it yields CATNDGVNTEAFF.

This chain joins TRBV18 and TRBJ2-1; 9 nucleotides line up with TRBD2. The CDR3 contains 13 residues. The ends lost 3 bases at V and 10 bases at J; junction bases unmatched: 4. Per germline, CDR1 KGHSH and CDR2 LQKENI. CDR3 protein: CASSPPTSGEQFF. The CDR3 coding sequence is TGTGCCAGCTCACCCCCGACTAGCGGAGAGCAGTTCTTC.

This chain connects TRBV7-6 to TRBJ2-1; 16 bases line up with TRBD2. V lost 0 bases to trimming and J lost 2 bases; unmatched junction nucleotides: 7. The CDR3 is 20 amino acids. CDR1 is SGHVS, CDR2 FNYEAQ, per germline. The CDR3 protein is CASSLAPGLAGGRTYNEQFF. CDR3 nucleotide sequence: TGTGCCAGCAGCTTAGCCCCGGGACTAGCGGGAGGGAGGACCTACAATGAGCAGTTCTTC.

This clone was detected a few times. The sample carries other DNA sequences with the same CDR3. The gene calls are TRBV12-3 or TRBV12-4 and TRBJ2-5; possibly TRBD2 for D (6 bases). The CDR3 contains 13 residues. The V end lost 3 bases, the J end lost 5 bases, and 10 bases lay between the germline ends. The chain's CDR3 is CASSFGGRETQYF. The CDR3 DNA reads TGTGCCAGCAGTTTTGGTGGGAGGGAGACCCAGTACTTC.

The J gene is TRBJ1-2, the V gene TRBV6-7, with 8 nucleotides matching TRBD1. TRBV6-7 is annotated as an ORF whose role is uncertain. This CDR3 region has 17 residues. J gave up 4 bases and V 5 bases, and 15 bases lay outside the gene matches. The CDR3 region is CASSHTEPRGQGYGYTF. The CDR3 DNA is TGTGCCAGCAGTCACACGGAACCCAGGGGGCAGGGCTATGGCTACACCTTC.

The V and J genes are TRBV7-2 and TRBJ1-2; the D gene is possibly TRBD1 (5 bases). V lost 6 bases and J 0 bases, leaving 11 bases between the germline ends. The V gene's germline CDR1 is SGHTA and CDR2 FQGNSA. This CDR3 region has 14 residues. CDR3 in amino acids: CASRPRQTNYGYTF. CDR3 DNA sequence: TGTGCCAGCAGGCCCCGACAGACTAACTATGGCTACACCTTC.

This chain connects TRBV28 to TRBJ1-3, with a weak D call TRBD1 (5 bases). Trimming removed 7 bases at V and 0 bases at J, with 13 bases between. The CDR3 has 15 residues. Germline-derived CDR1 and CDR2 are MDHEN and SYDVKM. CDR3 nucleotide sequence: TGTGCCAGCACGACGGGAGGGGTCTCTGGAAACACCATATATTTT. Protein sequence: CASTTGGVSGNTIYF.

V gene TRBV15 combines with J gene TRBJ2-3; maybe TRBD2 (6 bases). The CDR3 consists of 17 residues. V was trimmed by 3 bases and J by 0 bases, leaving 16 bases between them. Germline CDR1 LNHNV, CDR2 YYDKDF (reference sequence). The CDR3 loop reads CATSSGAGLPSTDTQYF. The CDR3 DNA reads TGTGCCACCAGCAGTGGGGCGGGGTTGCCTAGCACAGATACGCAGTATTTT.

This clone was counted once. V and J are TRBV9 and TRBJ1-2; D possibly corresponds to TRBD1 (6 bases). The CDR3 extends over 12 amino acids. Germline V gives CDR1 SGDLS, CDR2 YYNGEE. Trimming took off 0 bases at V and 8 bases at J, with 8 bases between the two ends. CDR3 protein: CASSVEGGGYTF. Here the CDR3 DNA reads TGTGCCAGCAGCGTAGAAGGGGGAGGCTACACCTTC.

The rearrangement uses TRBV11-2 and TRBJ2-3; D not resolved. The V end lost 1 base, the J end lost 4 bases, and 24 bases lay between the germline ends. The CDR3 sequence is 19 residues long. Looked up from germline, CDR1 is SGHAT and CDR2 is FQNNGV. Here the CDR3 reads CASSLGVLFASPRADTQYF. The CDR3 region has the DNA TGTGCCAGCAGCTTAGGAGTGTTGTTTGCTAGTCCCCGCGCAGATACGCAGTATTTT.

The table lists this clone with a count of one. J is TRBJ2-3 and V is TRBV19; 8 nucleotides align to TRBD2. V shed 5 bases and J 1 base; nucleotides not matched to a gene: 8. Germline CDR1 LNHDA, CDR2 SQIVND (reference sequence). This CDR3 spans 16 amino acids. The CDR3 nucleotides are TGTGCCAGTAGTCTCCGGGGGGGGTTCGGCACAGATACGCAGTATTTT. Translated: CASSLRGGFGTDTQYF.

The rearrangement links TRBV19 to TRBJ1-1, with D possibly matching TRBD1 (5 bases). Trimming cost V 9 bases and J 0 bases, with 14 bases left between them. The CDR3 spans 14 residues. Germline CDR1 LNHDA, CDR2 SQIVND (reference sequence). The CDR3 DNA follows: TGTGCCAGCCACCGGACACATATGAACACTGAAGCTTTCTTT. It encodes CASHRTHMNTEAFF.

The V and J genes are TRBV20-1 and TRBJ2-7; D may be TRBD2 (5 bases). The ends were cut back, 7 bases at V and 5 bases at J, with 12 bases in the middle. The CDR3 extends over 11 amino acids. The germline V gene encodes CDR1 DFQATT and CDR2 SNEGSKA (reference sequence). The CDR3 reads CSGLAGDEQYF. In DNA form, the CDR3 reads TGCAGTGGCCTTGCCGGGGACGAGCAGTACTTC.

The rearrangement joins TRBV7-2 to TRBJ2-7, with D maybe TRBD2 (5 bases). Germline V gene data show CDR1 as SGHTA and CDR2 as FQGNSA. The CDR3 contains 13 residues. Trimming took 1 base from V and 2 from J, leaving 6 bases between them. The DNA for the CDR3 is TGTGCCAGCAGCTTAGTTAGCGCCTACGAGCAGTACTTC. This encodes CASSLVSAYEQYF.

The V call is TRBV11-3, the J call TRBJ2-1; TRBD1 matches at 10 bases. The junction had 14 bases not matched to a gene; V was cut back by 1 base and J by 8 bases. Germline V gives CDR1 SGHNT, CDR2 YENEEA. The CDR3 runs 18 residues. This CDR3 reads CASSLGWAGTGVKDEQFF. In nucleotides, the CDR3 is TGTGCCAGCAGCTTAGGGTGGGCCGGGACAGGGGTAAAGGATGAGCAGTTCTTC.